Sequencing of this TCR beta chain was carried out in a study of T cell repertoires in cytomegalovirus infection. TCRdb analysed the reads with MiXCR anew, one entry per CDR3 protein. This table holds about 830,000 distinct CDR3 sequences, about 30% found once. Worth noting for this clonotype: The antigen is not known.

The CDR3 runs to 16 residues. V was clipped by 9 bases and J by 4 bases, with 21 bases between them. Germline-derived CDR1 and CDR2 are MDHEN and SYDVKM. This clonotype was obtained from a human donor in good health (CMV status not recorded). Some clones in this sample may be carry-over from other donors' samples. The sequencing used cultured CD8+ T cells from PBMCs, collected from culture after CMV antigen stimulation. The rearrangement joins TRBV28 to TRBJ2-2; perhaps D is TRBD1 or TRBD2 (5 bases each). The CDR3 loop is CARPGTELMSTGELFF. The CDR3 bases are TGTGCCAGGCCCGGGACGGAATTAATGTCCACCGGGGAGCTGTTTTTT.